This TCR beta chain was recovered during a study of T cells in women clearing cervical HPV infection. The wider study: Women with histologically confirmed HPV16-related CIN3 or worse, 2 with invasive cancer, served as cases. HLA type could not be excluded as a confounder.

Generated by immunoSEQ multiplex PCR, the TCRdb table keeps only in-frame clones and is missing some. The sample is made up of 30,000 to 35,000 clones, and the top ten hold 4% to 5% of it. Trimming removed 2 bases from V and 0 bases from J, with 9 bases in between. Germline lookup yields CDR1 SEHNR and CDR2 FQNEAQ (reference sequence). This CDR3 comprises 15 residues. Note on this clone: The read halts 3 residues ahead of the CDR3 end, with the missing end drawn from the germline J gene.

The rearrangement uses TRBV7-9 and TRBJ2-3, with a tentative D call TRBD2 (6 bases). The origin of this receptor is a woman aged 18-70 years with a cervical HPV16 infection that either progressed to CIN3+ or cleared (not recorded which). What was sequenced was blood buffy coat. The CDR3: CASSLTSPSTDTQYF. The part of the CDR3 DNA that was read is TGTGCCAGCAGCTTAACTAGCCCCAGCACAGATACG.